A selection of T cell receptor beta chains follows, all from one sample in a study of a mutant IDH1 vaccine in newly diagnosed glioma. Clones were read by immunoSEQ multiplex PCR, and TCRdb kept only the in-frame ones, dropping some. The repertoire holds about 67,000 clones, with 80% to 85% as singletons. These receptors have no known antigen. The sequences come from PBMCs, collected from a glioma patient whose treatment included an IDH1 peptide vaccine. The receptors were gathered from a man younger than 40 with glioma. CDR3s include the opening cysteine and the closing phenylalanine or tryptophan. Each record gives: V gene, CDR3 protein.

TRBV7-2	CASSLGVGSPYEQYF
TRBV5-4	CASTDGGNTGELFF
TRBV6-1	CASSEDLRDRGRVEKLFF
TRBV14	CASSPGYNLANEKLFF
TRBV14	CASSQDQAGEETQYF
TRBV12-1	CASSLGVAGESSYNEQFF
TRBV4-1	CASSQDRGFFGGNTIYF
TRBV4-1	CASSLNSGGAGSDTQYF
TRBV11-2	CASSAFDSPNQPQHF
TRBV6-1	CASSPTYGYTF
TRBV6-4	CASSWWARLKETQYF
TRBV11-2	CASSFGSSTIQETQYF
TRBV2	CASSEVQGGGETQYF
TRBV18	CASSVQQGAGEKLFF
TRBV15	CATSRDSINSPLHF
TRBV2	CASRGSGPLNGYTF
TRBV2	CASSEASAGGPGEQFF
TRBV28	CASSYRGDLAKNIQYF
TRBV7-9	CASSFNRFSGELFF
TRBV4-1	CASSQETGADTQYF
TRBV5-4	CASSSIQGGADTQYF
TRBV5-1	CASSLEGASNQPQHF
TRBV7-9	CASSPMWMGYQETQYF
TRBV19	CASSHQWTRSSYNEQFF
TRBV5-1	CASSLRPVGDEKLFF
TRBV6-4	CASTWQPNTGELFF
TRBV9	CASSVGSGFTYEQYF
TRBV6-4	CASSEGDTGELFF
TRBV7-2	CASSVSPQETQYF
TRBV4-1	CASSQYREGVGYTF
TRBV4-2	CASSQEGTGGYEQYF
TRBV6-5	CASTPWGTDTQYF
TRBV19	CASSSRQGDLTLHF
TRBV4-1	CASSPKGIDSLRHEQYF
TRBV5-6	CASSLGWGGNEKLFF
TRBV19	CASSNAKGTNEKLFF
TRBV6-5	CASSPRLSFSQVQYF
TRBV5-4	CASSSRAGVPEQFF
TRBV28	CASSSGGSYNSPLHF
TRBV2	CASIPGVISYEQYF
TRBV5-5	CASSEDRPSSYNEQFF
TRBV6-1	CASRKEPGQSETQYF
TRBV4-2	CASSQDGTGNQPQHF
TRBV28	CASSFTGIATQYF
TRBV7-9	CASSLEPGNTIYF
TRBV4-2	CASSQGMVDDTEAFF
TRBV7-2	CASSPGGAANTGELFF
TRBV30	CAWRGRGKYYGYTF
TRBV4-1	CASSHQGGTAEAFF